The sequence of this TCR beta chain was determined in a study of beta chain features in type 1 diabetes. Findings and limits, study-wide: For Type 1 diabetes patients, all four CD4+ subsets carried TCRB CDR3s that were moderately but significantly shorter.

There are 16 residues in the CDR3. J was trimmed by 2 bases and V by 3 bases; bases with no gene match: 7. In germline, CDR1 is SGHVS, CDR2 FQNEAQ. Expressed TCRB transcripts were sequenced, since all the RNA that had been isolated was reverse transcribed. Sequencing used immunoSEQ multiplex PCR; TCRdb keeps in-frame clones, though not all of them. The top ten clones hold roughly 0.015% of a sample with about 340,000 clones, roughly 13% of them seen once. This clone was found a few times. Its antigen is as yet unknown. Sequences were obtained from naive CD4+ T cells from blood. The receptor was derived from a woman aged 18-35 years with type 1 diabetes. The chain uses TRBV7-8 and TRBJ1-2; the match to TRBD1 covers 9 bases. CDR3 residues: CASSFRPGTGNYGYTF. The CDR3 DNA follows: TGTGCCAGCAGCTTCCGTCCCGGGACAGGGAACTATGGCTACACCTTC.